The rows below give T cell receptor beta chains drawn from one sample of a study of CXCR4 blockade with PD-1 therapy in pancreatic cancer. TCRdb keeps only in-frame clones here, not all; method: immunoSEQ multiplex PCR. The sample holds over 15,000 clones; around three quarters are singletons and the top ten take 5.5% to 6%. Input material: tumor tissue. The receptors here all came from a human donor with pancreatic ductal adenocarcinoma. Each CDR3 is given with its conserved first and last residue.

TRBJ2-1,TRBV18,CASSPSRQGRNEQFF
TRBJ1-4,TRBV28,CASSQGLNEKLFF
TRBJ2-1,TRBV19,CASSMGRGSYNEQFF
TRBJ1-1,TRBV28,CASSLAGDEAFF
TRBJ1-1,TRBV18,CASSPTTGDTEAFF
TRBJ1-2,TRBV14,CASSQDPGQGLTGYTF
TRBJ1-2,TRBV19,CASSITRPGGYGYTF
TRBJ2-2,TRBV29-1,CSVRGKVGGELFF
TRBJ1-4,TRBV19,CASTLGQKLFF
TRBJ2-7,TRBV2,CASSAPDRGPPYEQYF
TRBJ1-2,TRBV29-1,CSVLIGTAGYTF
TRBJ2-3,TRBV18,CASSPRDGDTQYF
TRBJ2-2,TRBV19,CASSTLLAGTNTGELFF
TRBJ2-6,TRBV19,CASSITFSGANVLTF
TRBJ2-3,TRBV10-1,CARAPALVPDTQYF
TRBJ2-1,TRBV29-1,CSVRAGGHTTQFF
TRBJ2-2,TRBV18,CASWAGANTGELFF
TRBJ1-2,TRBV19,CASSSLRTTDNYGYTF
TRBJ2-2,TRBV18,CASSPREAWGTGELFF
TRBJ2-5,TRBV29-1,CSVDLIQETQYF
TRBJ1-1,TRBV5-1,CASSFSSSGNTEAFF
TRBJ2-7,TRBV30,CAWSGQRDYEQYF